This T cell receptor (beta chain) derives from a study of blood T cell repertoires in COVID-19. Whole-study context: Acute and convalescent COVID-19 samples came from the United States, Italy and Spain. Sample material is recorded as cDNA or gDNA derived from T cells, B-cell-depleted T cells, or PBMCs.

Trimming pared 4 bases from V and 4 bases from J, leaving 14 bases between. The CDR3 spans 15 residues. Germline V CDR1 and CDR2: SGHNT, YYREEE (reference sequence). Study processing details: Quantification of nucleated cells was approximated via reference gene primer amplification. Assay: immunoSEQ multiplex PCR; the TCRdb copy retains only in-frame clones and omits some. V and J calls plus clone size are reproduced from that table; the DNA served to infer D and trimming. The data show fewer than 60,000 clones, approximately 87% seen once. The chain recombines TRBV5-4 with TRBJ1-4; D might be TRBD1 (5 bases). The receptor was isolated from a man in his fifties with acute or convalescent COVID-19. The specimen sequenced was peripheral blood. The CDR3 nucleotides read TGTGCCAGCAGCACCTCAGGGCAGCATAATGAAAAACTGTTTTTT. It yields the protein CASSTSGQHNEKLFF.